These T cell receptor beta chains were read from a single sample in a study of T cell repertoires in cytomegalovirus infection. TCRdb itself ran the reads through MiXCR, one entry per CDR3 protein. The sample gives about 150,000 distinct CDR3 sequences, 15% to 20% of which show up once; approximately 18% is in the top ten. What was sequenced was CD8+ T cells from PBMCs. The receptor set was obtained from a human donor in good health (CMV status not recorded). Some clones in this sample may be carry-over from other donors' samples. Each CDR3 is given with its conserved first and last residue. Each record gives: V gene, D gene, J gene, clone size, CDR3 protein, CDR3 DNA. D genes are given only for firm matches. Only some rows state a clone size, as once, few, many or a class for expanded clones.

TRBV7-2	-	TRBJ2-5	-	CASSLVRARQETQYF	TGTGCCAGCAGCTTAGTGCGGGCTAGACAAGAGACCCAGTACTTC
TRBV4-1	-	TRBJ2-3	-	CASSPLVGDTQYF	TGCGCCAGCAGCCCGCTTGTAGGTGATACGCAGTATTTT
TRBV11-2	-	TRBJ2-6	few	CASSLDVTSGANVLTF	TGTGCCAGCAGCTTAGATGTAACGTCCGGGGCCAACGTCCTGACTTTC
TRBV7-9	TRBD1	TRBJ2-7	few	CASRPRDSRLYEQYF	TGTGCCAGCAGGCCTCGGGACAGTAGACTGTACGAGCAGTACTTC
TRBV28	TRBD1	TRBJ1-2	-	CASNRGHGYTF	TGTGCCAGCAACAGGGGCCATGGCTACACCTTC
TRBV7-9	-	TRBJ2-1	-	CASGVTYNEQFF	TGTGCCAGCGGAGTTACCTACAATGAGCAGTTCTTC
TRBV27	-	TRBJ2-7	-	CASSRGGATIYEQYF	TGTGCCAGCAGTCGAGGTGGGGCGACAATATACGAGCAGTACTTC
TRBV28	TRBD1	TRBJ1-5	-	CASSFFQGGNQPQHF	TGTGCCAGCAGTTTCTTTCAGGGGGGTAATCAGCCCCAGCATTTT
TRBV15	-	TRBJ2-3	few	CATSRDTDTQYF	TGTGCCACCAGCAGAGATACGGATACGCAGTATTTT
TRBV11-2	-	TRBJ2-5	once	CASSPPMETQYF	TGTGCCAGCAGCCCGCCGATGGAGACCCAGTACTTC
TRBV6-2/TRBV6-3	TRBD1	TRBJ1-1	few	CASSTLQGANTEAFF	TGTGCCAGCAGTACTTTACAGGGGGCGAACACTGAAGCTTTCTTT
TRBV2	-	TRBJ2-1	few	CASSEGYNEQFF	TGTGCCAGCAGTGAGGGGTACAATGAGCAGTTCTTC
TRBV7-2	-	TRBJ1-1	many	CASSLPQLPQGTNTEAFF	TGTGCCAGCAGCTTACCTCAACTCCCACAGGGAACGAACACTGAAGCTTTCTTT
TRBV7-8	TRBD1	TRBJ1-1	few	CASSSRQGKNTEAFF	TGTGCCAGCAGCTCCAGACAGGGGAAGAACACTGAAGCTTTCTTT
TRBV28	-	TRBJ1-3	-	CASSPRPGSPGNTIYF	TGTGCCAGCAGCCCCCGACCGGGGTCCCCTGGAAACACCATATATTTT
TRBV20-1	TRBD1	TRBJ1-5	few	CSARDRGQFSNQPQHF	TGCAGTGCTAGGGACAGGGGGCAATTCAGCAATCAGCCCCAGCATTTT
TRBV7-9	-	TRBJ2-7	few	CASSSLSTGTPYEQYF	TGTGCCAGCAGCTCCCTTTCGACAGGGACTCCCTACGAGCAGTACTTC
TRBV7-6	-	TRBJ2-1	few	CASSGGGGPEQFF	TGTGCCAGCAGCGGAGGGGGGGGCCCTGAGCAGTTCTTC
TRBV6-5	-	TRBJ2-1	few	CASSLRRLNNEQFF	TGTGCCAGCAGCCTAAGACGACTGAACAATGAGCAGTTCTTC
TRBV11-1	TRBD1	TRBJ2-1	-	CASNRGISQSSYNEQFF	TGTGCCAGCAACAGGGGGATCAGTCAGAGCTCCTACAATGAGCAGTTCTTC
TRBV9	TRBD2	TRBJ2-5	-	CASYGASGAHF	TGTGCCAGCTATGGGGCTAGCGGTGCACACTTC
TRBV7-2	TRBD2	TRBJ2-3	many	CASSPSRLAGARDTQYF	TGTGCCAGCAGTCCATCCCGACTAGCGGGAGCACGTGATACGCAGTATTTT
TRBV6-6	-	TRBJ2-2	few	CASSYRGSGELFF	TGTGCCAGCAGTTACAGGGGCTCCGGGGAGCTGTTTTTT
TRBV27	TRBD1	TRBJ2-7	few	CASSLTGGGEQYF	TGTGCCAGCAGTCTAACAGGGGGCGGCGAGCAGTACTTC
TRBV29-1	-	TRBJ2-7	many	CSVEDEGKSSYEQYF	TGCAGCGTTGAAGATGAAGGAAAAAGCTCCTACGAGCAGTACTTC
TRBV4-1	TRBD2	TRBJ2-1	many	CASSQEIRLAGAEQFF	TGCGCCAGCAGCCAAGAGATTCGCCTAGCGGGAGCTGAGCAGTTCTTC
TRBV5-5	-	TRBJ1-2	-	CASSLVGGTDGYTF	TGTGCCAGCAGCTTGGTGGGCGGCACGGATGGCTACACCTTC
TRBV6-2/TRBV6-3	TRBD1	TRBJ1-1	many	CASAFWDRGTEAFF	TGTGCCAGCGCATTTTGGGACAGGGGAACTGAAGCTTTCTTT
TRBV20-1	-	TRBJ2-1	few	CSARDSRDPGGHEQFF	TGCAGTGCTAGGGATAGCCGGGACCCGGGCGGCCATGAGCAGTTCTTC
TRBV7-2	-	TRBJ1-1	few	CASSLIFAEAFF	TGTGCCAGCAGCTTAATCTTCGCTGAAGCTTTCTTT
TRBV5-5	-	TRBJ1-2	few	CASRSGPGNNYGYTF	TGTGCCAGCAGATCAGGCCCCGGGAACAACTATGGCTACACCTTC
TRBV7-8	-	TRBJ1-1	few	CASSLAGTAEAFF	TGTGCCAGCAGCTTGGCTGGGACCGCTGAAGCTTTCTTT
TRBV6-6	TRBD1	TRBJ1-1	few	CASSPTGTAEAFF	TGTGCCAGCAGTCCAACCGGGACAGCTGAAGCTTTCTTT
TRBV20-1	-	TRBJ1-5	-	CSAKARGSNQPQHF	TGCAGTGCCAAAGCGAGGGGTAGCAATCAGCCCCAGCATTTT
TRBV7-3	-	TRBJ2-1	-	CASSVNAWTAPKIQYNEQFF	TGTGCCAGCAGCGTTAATGCGTGGACAGCCCCTAAAATCCAATACAATGAGCAGTTCTTC
TRBV7-8	TRBD2	TRBJ2-1	many	CASSSRTSGTYNEQFF	TGTGCCAGCAGCTCCCGGACTAGCGGAACCTACAATGAGCAGTTCTTC
TRBV5-6	TRBD1	TRBJ1-1	few	CASSPFGQGAIDAEAFF	TGTGCCAGCAGCCCGTTCGGACAGGGGGCTATCGACGCTGAAGCTTTCTTT
TRBV4-3	-	TRBJ2-6	few	CASSQEGVTGANVLTF	TGCGCCAGCAGCCAAGAAGGGGTCACTGGGGCCAACGTCCTGACTTTC
TRBV2	TRBD1	TRBJ2-5	few	CASRSGQGEETQYF	TGTGCCAGCAGATCGGGACAGGGGGAAGAGACCCAGTACTTC
TRBV12-3/TRBV12-4	-	TRBJ2-7	-	CASSPRGGKAF	TGTGCCAGCAGTCCCCGTGGAGGGAAAGCCTTC
TRBV6-5	-	TRBJ2-5	few	CASSPDRKTQYF	TGTGCCAGCAGCCCCGACAGAAAGACCCAGTACTTC
TRBV6-6	TRBD2	TRBJ2-7	-	CASSYPPGGSSYEQYF	TGTGCCAGCAGTTACCCACCGGGAGGAAGCTCCTACGAGCAGTACTTC
TRBV7-2	-	TRBJ2-2	-	CASSLGGTGTGELFF	TGTGCCAGCAGCTTAGGCGGCACAGGTACCGGGGAGCTGTTTTTT
TRBV6-5	-	TRBJ1-5	-	CASSHESNSNQPQHF	TGTGCCAGCAGTCACGAGTCCAATAGCAATCAGCCCCAGCATTTT
TRBV12-3/TRBV12-4	TRBD1	TRBJ1-1	-	CASSPGQGWTEAFF	TGTGCCAGCAGCCCAGGACAGGGATGGACTGAAGCTTTCTTT
TRBV11-2	TRBD2	TRBJ2-3	many	CASSLASGSTPTQYF	TGTGCCAGCAGCTTAGCTAGCGGGAGTACCCCTACGCAGTATTTT
TRBV28	TRBD2	TRBJ2-7	-	CASSFVREISYEQYF	TGTGCCAGCAGTTTCGTGCGGGAGATCTCCTACGAGCAGTACTTC
TRBV7-8	TRBD1	TRBJ1-1	-	CASSPTGAGNTEAFF	TGTGCCAGCAGCCCCACAGGGGCCGGGAACACTGAAGCTTTCTTT
TRBV27	TRBD1	TRBJ2-7	few	CASRTGGYEQYF	TGTGCCAGCAGGACAGGGGGTTACGAGCAGTACTTC
TRBV7-2	-	TRBJ1-1	few	CASSLKKLNTEAFF	TGTGCCAGCAGCTTGAAGAAGTTGAACACTGAAGCTTTCTTT
TRBV7-2	-	TRBJ2-4	few	CASSLDEGSAKNIQYF	TGTGCCAGCAGCCTCGACGAGGGTTCAGCCAAAAACATTCAGTACTTC
TRBV2	TRBD1	TRBJ1-1	-	CASPQGAEAFF	TGTGCCAGTCCCCAGGGGGCTGAAGCTTTCTTC
TRBV6-2/TRBV6-3	-	TRBJ2-3	-	CASSYSRGTSKTGGGPDTQYF	TGTGCCAGCAGTTACTCGAGGGGCACATCGAAAACAGGAGGAGGGCCAGATACGCAGTATTTT
TRBV7-9	-	TRBJ2-2	-	CASRIQGELFF	TGTGCCAGCAGGATCCAAGGGGAGCTGTTTTTT
TRBV6-6	-	TRBJ2-1	few	CASSYQDRNNEQFF	TGTGCCAGCAGTTACCAGGACAGAAACAATGAGCAGTTCTTC